The clone carrying this T cell receptor beta chain was seen ten or more times. Its target is unknown. The sample originates from a study of neurological immune-mediated disorders. Study-wide points: Expanded clones shared no CDR3 amino acid sequences across subjects, suggesting private repertoires in all groups.

Over 180 million TCR-beta sequences (from 15-18 subjects) were yielded by each sequencing run. TCRdb fed the 5' RACE reads into MiXCR, producing one record per CDR3 protein. This sample carries tens of thousands of distinct CDR3 sequences, more than 9.5% of them seen once, and the ten largest clones take around 1.3%. Healthy controls consisted of blood bank volunteers in Maryland, USA. This CDR3 region has 15 residues. V gave up 9 bases and J gave up 8 bases, with 23 bases separating them. Germline lookup yields CDR1 MDHEN and CDR2 SYDVKM. The sequenced sample consisted of PBMCs. V gene TRBV28 combines with J gene TRBJ2-1; D is possibly TRBD1 or TRBD2 (6 bases each). This receptor was identified in a female donor in good health. The CDR3 region is CASIVGAGRIDEQFF. In nucleotides, the CDR3 is TGTGCCAGTATAGTGGGGGCAGGGAGGATCGATGAGCAGTTCTTC.